The next 10 T cell receptor beta chains were all read from a single sample in a study of CD8 T cells in ankylosing spondylitis. MiXCR, run by TCRdb on the 5' RACE reads, gives a single entry per CDR3 protein. This sample has 150,000 to 200,000 distinct CDR3 sequences, with about 17% found just once. The sequencing input was blood, either unsorted or a sorted T cell fraction (not recorded which). Every receptor here comes from a male donor with ankylosing spondylitis or in good health (not recorded which).

This clonotype has a count of ten or more. The chain links TRBV5-1 to TRBJ1-4, with 8 bases lining up with TRBD1. CDR1 SGHRS and CDR2 YFSETQ come from the germline V gene. The CDR3 is 15 amino acids. V shed 4 bases, J shed 8 bases, and the junction held 10 bases outside the gene matches. CDR3 sequence: CASSPGTGLGEKLFF. The CDR3 DNA reads as TGCGCCAGCAGCCCCGGGACAGGTCTTGGAGAAAAACTGTTTTTT.

At least ten counts were recorded for this clonotype. J is TRBJ2-7 and V is TRBV7-3; 9 nucleotides line up with TRBD2. The length of the CDR3 is 17 residues. Trimming at V came to 5 bases and at J to 0 bases, leaving 11 bases not matched to a gene. Germline CDR1 and CDR2: SGHTA and FQGTGA. The CDR3 region has the DNA TGTGCCAGCAGCGAGATAGGTAGCGGGGGCCTCTCCTACGAGCAGTACTTC. Translation: CASSEIGSGGLSYEQYF.

This clonotype has at least ten counts. This chain joins TRBV28 and TRBJ2-7; D may match TRBD1 or TRBD2 (5 bases each). The CDR3 is 14 residues long. Between the trimmed V and J ends, which lost 6 bases and 2 bases, there was a span of 14 bases. Germline CDR1 and CDR2: MDHEN and SYDVKM. The CDR3: CASSLLGRTYEQYF. Written as DNA, the CDR3 is TGTGCCAGCAGCCTCCTGGGACGGACCTACGAGCAGTACTTC.

This clonotype was observed many times. The chain combines TRBV28 with TRBJ2-7, with D perhaps TRBD1 (6 bases). The V end lost 9 bases, the J end lost 1 base, and 16 bases lay between the germline ends. Looked up from germline, CDR1 is MDHEN and CDR2 is SYDVKM. The length of the CDR3 is 14 residues. The CDR3 region is CASRLDSGSYEQYF. The CDR3 DNA is TGTGCCAGTCGTTTGGACAGCGGATCCTACGAGCAGTACTTC.

This clonotype was recorded at least ten times. The J gene is TRBJ2-1, the V gene TRBV5-1, with TRBD1 matching 8 bases. V lost 0 bases to trimming and J lost 8 bases; unmatched junction nucleotides: 7. The germline gives CDR1 SGHRS, CDR2 YFSETQ. The CDR3 has 15 amino acids. The DNA for the CDR3 is TGCGCCAGCAGCTTGGCAGGGGGCACTGCGGATGAGCAGTTCTTC. Its translation is CASSLAGGTADEQFF.

This clonotype was seen a few times. V gene TRBV13 combines with J gene TRBJ1-6; the D is unclear. V was clipped by 2 bases and J by 7 bases, with 9 bases between them. CDR1 and CDR2 (germline): PRHDT, FYEKMQ (reference sequence). The CDR3 has 14 amino acids. The CDR3 DNA follows: TGTGCCAGCAGCTTAACTCGGGGAAATTCACCCCTCCACTTT. Translated: CASSLTRGNSPLHF.

The chain combines TRBV5-1 with TRBJ2-7; 8 bases agree with TRBD1. The CDR3 contains 16 residues. V was clipped by 3 bases and J by 3 bases; unmatched bases: 11. CDR1 and CDR2 (germline): SGHRS, YFSETQ. The CDR3 region is CASSSVGGQGIYEQYF. The CDR3 DNA reads TGCGCCAGCAGCTCCGTAGGTGGACAGGGTATCTACGAGCAGTACTTC.

This clonotype was seen many times. This chain uses TRBV29-1 with TRBJ2-2; D is perhaps TRBD2 (6 bases). From germline, CDR1 is SQVTM and CDR2 ANQGSEA. This CDR3 is 12 amino acids long. Trimming pared 6 bases from V and 8 bases from J, leaving 13 bases between. CDR3 nucleotides: TGCAGCGTGGGTCTCCGGGGGGGGGAGCTGTTTTTT. It encodes CSVGLRGGELFF.

This clonotype came up many times. The CDR3, as DNA: TGCGCCAGCAGCAGCACGGATCAAGAGACCCAGTACTTC. It codes for CASSSTDQETQYF. The J gene is TRBJ2-5, the V gene TRBV5-1; no clear D gene. The CDR3 contains 13 residues. In germline, CDR1 is SGHRS, CDR2 YFSETQ. V gave up 4 bases and J gave up 2 bases, with 9 bases separating them.

This clonotype was seen more than once but under ten times. The V gene is TRBV3-1, the J gene TRBJ2-1, with D perhaps TRBD1 or TRBD2 (5 bases each). In germline, CDR1 is LGHDT, CDR2 YNNKEL (reference sequence). V was cut by 0 bases and J by 7 bases, with 10 bases left in between. The CDR3 is 14 amino acids. The CDR3 reads CASSQDFGANEQFF. Here the CDR3 DNA reads TGTGCCAGCAGCCAAGATTTCGGGGCGAATGAGCAGTTCTTC.